Below are 22 T cell receptor beta chains sequenced from a single sample in a study of blood T cell repertoires in COVID-19. Produced via immunoSEQ multiplex PCR; TCRdb's table is partial and in-frame only. The sample includes tens of thousands of clones, roughly 80% of them seen just once. Sequenced input: peripheral blood. The receptors here all came from a man aged 65-85 years with acute or convalescent COVID-19.

The chain links TRBV7-9 to TRBJ2-2, with 7 positions matching TRBD2. The CDR3 totals 14 residues. The V and J ends lost 7 bases and 1 base, in that order; junction bases with no gene match: 3. Germline CDR1 SEHNR, CDR2 FQNEAQ (reference sequence). Written as DNA, the CDR3 is TGTGCCAGCACTGGGAGGGGGAACACCGGGGAGCTGTTTTTT. The encoded protein is CASTGRGNTGELFF.

The chain joins TRBV7-9 to TRBJ2-3; 8 nucleotides line up with TRBD2. Germline-derived CDR1 and CDR2 are SEHNR and FQNEAQ (reference sequence). With V trimmed by 2 bases and J by 2 bases, 3 bases remained unmatched. The CDR3 covers 15 residues. CDR3 DNA: TGTGCCAGCAGCTTAACGGGGGGGAACACAGATACGCAGTATTTT. This codes for CASSLTGGNTDTQYF.

The chain couples TRBV6-2 or TRBV6-3 to TRBJ1-1, with D uncertain. The V gene lost 6 bases and the J gene lost 1 base, with 9 bases spanning the gap. Germline CDR1 and CDR2: MNHEY and SVGEGT. This CDR3 comprises 13 residues. This CDR3 is CASSEDKNTEAFF. The CDR3 bases are TGTGCCAGCAGCGAAGACAAGAACACTGAAGCTTTCTTT.

The CDR3 is CAWTRASTDTQYF. DNA for the CDR3: TGTGCCTGGACCAGGGCTAGCACAGATACGCAGTATTTT. The chain employs TRBV30 and TRBJ2-3, with D tentatively TRBD1 (5 bases). Germline assignment: CDR1 GTSNPN and CDR2 SVGIG (reference sequence). The CDR3 is 13 residues long. Between the trimmed V and J ends, which lost 4 bases and 0 bases, there was a span of 8 bases. Looking up the rest from reference TRBV30 and TRBJ2-3 gives the full variable domain: SQTIHQWPATLVQPVGSPLSLECTVEGTSNPNLYWYRQAAGRGLQLLFYSVGIGQISSEVPQNLSASRPQDRQFILSSKKLLLSDSGFYLCAWTRASTDTQYFGPGTRLTVL.

This clone came up once. The gene calls are TRBV12-3 or TRBV12-4 and TRBJ2-5; D might be TRBD1 (5 bases). V shed 3 bases and J shed 2 bases, with 7 bases lying between them. This CDR3 comprises 13 residues. CDR3 amino acids: CASSFRGQETQYF. The DNA for the CDR3 is TGTGCCAGCAGTTTTAGGGGACAAGAGACCCAGTACTTC.

The chain combines TRBV6-1 with TRBJ1-2; D is ambiguous. V was trimmed by 3 bases and J by 8 bases, leaving 10 bases between them. The germline gives CDR1 MNHNS, CDR2 SASEGT. The CDR3 is 12 amino acids. Written as DNA, the CDR3 is TGTGCCAGCAGTGACCGGCTCGGGGGCTACACCTTC. Its protein is CASSDRLGGYTF.

The J gene is TRBJ2-1, the V gene TRBV7-2, with 8 bases lining up with TRBD2. The CDR3 length is 13 residues. Germline V lookup: CDR1 SGHTA, CDR2 FQGNSA. The J segment lost 8 bases and the V segment lost 4 bases, leaving 4 bases of the junction unmatched. CDR3 nucleotides: TGTGCCAGCAGCTGGCGGCGGGGGGATGAGCAGTTCTTC. It yields the protein CASSWRRGDEQFF. Variable domain in full (rest from reference TRBV7-2 and TRBJ2-1): GAGVSQSPSNKVTEKGKDVELRCDPISGHTALYWYRQSLGQGLEFLIYFQGNSAPDKSGLPSDRFSAERTGGSVSTLTIQRTQQEDSAVYLCASSWRRGDEQFFGPGTRLTVL.

The V gene is TRBV18, the J gene TRBJ2-2; 7 bases are shared with TRBD2. The trim removed 6 bases at V and 4 bases at J, leaving 5 bases unmatched. The CDR3 runs 14 residues. The germline V gene encodes CDR1 KGHSH and CDR2 LQKENI. CDR3 in DNA: TGTGCCAGCTCCGGGACTAAATCCACCGGGGAGCTGTTTTTT. As protein: CASSGTKSTGELFF.

This clone was recorded once. This chain connects TRBV3-1 (or the pseudogene TRBV3-2) to TRBJ1-3; 10 nucleotides align to TRBD1. CDR3 length equals 17 residues. With V trimmed by 4 bases and J by 2 bases, 8 bases remained unmatched. Per the germline V gene, CDR1 is LGHDT and CDR2 is YNNKEL (reference sequence). CDR3 in DNA: TGTGCCAGCAGCCGTTGGGACAGGGGATTGACTGGAAACACCATATATTTT. The encoded protein is CASSRWDRGLTGNTIYF.

This chain connects TRBV13 to TRBJ1-2, with no clear D. V lost 4 bases to trimming and J lost 5 bases, with 14 bases between them. The CDR3 runs 14 residues. Germline V lookup: CDR1 PRHDT, CDR2 FYEKMQ (reference sequence). CDR3 DNA: TGTGCCAGCAGCTCGTCGGGGAAATGGTATGGCTACACCTTC. Translating it yields CASSSSGKWYGYTF.

In DNA, the CDR3 is TGTGCCAGCAGTTTTGGGTGGGGGGACATTCAGTACTTC. Translation gives CASSFGWGDIQYF. J is TRBJ2-4 and V is TRBV27, with D tentatively TRBD2 (6 bases). CDR1 and CDR2 from the germline V gene are MNHEY and SMNVEV (reference sequence). This CDR3 is built from 13 residues. With 3 bases removed from V and 8 bases from J, the gap between germline ends came to 11 bases.

V is TRBV4-1 and J is TRBJ2-7; D is unresolved. Germline CDR1 reads MGHRA; CDR2 reads YSYEKL. This CDR3 is built from 16 residues. V lost 1 base, J lost 0 bases, and 13 bases lay in between. The CDR3 protein is CASSQVPGLASYEQYF. In DNA, the CDR3 is TGCGCCAGCAGCCAAGTCCCAGGTCTGGCCTCCTACGAGCAGTACTTC.

This chain links TRBV7-2 with TRBJ1-1; no firm D call. The CDR3 extends over 13 amino acids. The germline gives CDR1 SGHTA, CDR2 FQGNSA. V shed 4 bases and J shed 4 bases, with 10 bases lying between them. CDR3 nucleotides: TGTGCCAGCAGCTCAGAGTCGGGCACTGAAGCTTTCTTT. Translation gives CASSSESGTEAFF.

This clone was found a few times. The V and J genes are TRBV11-2 and TRBJ1-1; D gene uncertain. V lost 2 bases and J lost 3, with 10 bases in between. This CDR3 is 14 amino acids long. Germline V gives CDR1 SGHAT, CDR2 FQNNGV. The CDR3 nucleotides are TGTGCCAGCAGCTTATCCTCCGACTACACTGAAGCTTTCTTT. As protein: CASSLSSDYTEAFF.

The J gene is TRBJ2-7, the V gene TRBV19; 10 bases map to TRBD2. V was clipped by 4 bases and J by 2 bases; unmatched bases: 11. CDR1 is LNHDA, CDR2 SQIVND, per germline (reference sequence). The CDR3 covers 17 residues. This CDR3 is CASSTSGGNYFTYEQYF. In DNA, the CDR3 is TGTGCCAGTAGTACTAGCGGGGGAAACTATTTTACCTACGAGCAGTACTTC.

This clone was seen just once. The chain has TRBV24-1 and TRBJ2-5; D is unclear. The germline V gene encodes CDR1 KGHDR and CDR2 SFDVKD. V was trimmed by 4 bases and J by 3 bases, leaving 20 bases between them. The CDR3 runs to 17 residues. CDR3 sequence reads: CATSDPTLPGNEETQYF. The CDR3 DNA reads as TGTGCCACCAGTGACCCGACGCTTCCGGGTAACGAAGAGACCCAGTACTTC.

This clone was seen once. V gene TRBV7-2 combines with J gene TRBJ2-1, with D possibly TRBD2 on 6 matching bases. Germline values: CDR1 SGHTA, CDR2 FQGNSA. V was shortened by 0 bases and J by 5 bases, with 11 bases between the two germline ends. The CDR3 sequence is 15 residues long. Here the CDR3 DNA reads TGTGCCAGCAGCTTAGCGGTTAGCGGCCACAATGAGCAGTTCTTC. Translation: CASSLAVSGHNEQFF. The full variable domain, completed using reference TRBV7-2 and TRBJ2-1, is GAGVSQSPSNKVTEKGKDVELRCDPISGHTALYWYRQSLGQGLEFLIYFQGNSAPDKSGLPSDRFSAERTGGSVSTLTIQRTQQEDSAVYLCASSLAVSGHNEQFFGPGTRLTVL.

This sequence joins TRBV28 and TRBJ1-4; 9 bases align to TRBD1. The CDR3 spans 14 residues. After removal of 5 bases from V and 8 bases from J, the junction contained 6 bases not matched to a gene. CDR1 is MDHEN, CDR2 SYDVKM, per germline. The CDR3 DNA sequence: TGTGCCAGCAGTGAGTCCGGACAGGGGGAAAAACTGTTTTTT. It translates to CASSESGQGEKLFF.

The J gene is TRBJ1-4, the V gene TRBV29-1; unclear D gene. Germline V gene lookup returns CDR1 SQVTM and CDR2 ANQGSEA. CDR3 size: 12 residues. V was cut by 7 bases and J by 5 bases, with 11 bases left in between. Here the CDR3 DNA reads TGCAGCGCACGACAAGGAAATGAAAAACTGTTTTTT. Translated, it gives CSARQGNEKLFF.

The chain combines TRBV4-3 with TRBJ1-5, with 7 bases aligning to TRBD1. The V gene end was trimmed by 0 bases and the J gene end by 5 bases; junction bases not matched to a gene: 4. Germline loops: CDR1 LGHNA, CDR2 YSLEER. This CDR3 is 15 amino acids long. This CDR3 reads CASSQEATGYQPQHF. The CDR3, as DNA: TGCGCCAGCAGCCAAGAGGCGACAGGGTATCAGCCCCAGCATTTT.

The J gene is TRBJ2-1, the V gene TRBV30, with TRBD1 matching over 8 bases. CDR1 is GTSNPN, CDR2 SVGIG, per germline (reference sequence). The CDR3 length is 14 residues. The V and J ends lost 0 bases and 11 bases, in that order; junction bases with no gene match: 9. DNA of the CDR3: TGTGCCTGGAGTGTTTTAGGACAGGGTATACAGCAGTTCTTC. Its translation: CAWSVLGQGIQQFF.

The rearrangement uses TRBV7-2 and TRBJ2-1; 13 nucleotides line up with TRBD2. CDR1 SGHTA and CDR2 FQGNSA come from the germline V gene. The CDR3 covers 16 residues. After removal of 1 base from V and 8 bases from J, the junction contained 5 bases not matched to a gene. CDR3 residues: CASSLEGLAGSDEQFF. As DNA, the CDR3 is TGTGCCAGCAGCTTAGAGGGACTAGCGGGATCTGATGAGCAGTTCTTC. The complete variable domain, with remaining parts taken from reference TRBV7-2 and TRBJ2-1, reads GAGVSQSPSNKVTEKGKDVELRCDPISGHTALYWYRQSLGQGLEFLIYFQGNSAPDKSGLPSDRFSAERTGGSVSTLTIQRTQQEDSAVYLCASSLEGLAGSDEQFFGPGTRLTVL.